In its sample, the clone carrying this T cell receptor beta chain was seen a few times. What it binds is not known. Unmatched junction bases numbered 5, after V lost 10 bases and J lost 2 bases. The CDR3 spans 13 residues. Germline CDR1 and CDR2: ENHRY and SYGVKD. Expressed TCRB transcripts were sequenced because the isolated RNA had all been reverse transcribed beforehand. An average of approximately 3.6 million reads was obtained for naive, central memory and regulatory T cell samples. The protocol was immunoSEQ multiplex PCR, while the TCRdb copy is restricted to in-frame clones and leaves out a portion. The sample carries some 360,000 clones, 9.6% recorded once. The record originates from a study of beta chain features in type 1 diabetes. Turning to the study itself: The examined sorted cells totaled under 120 million across samples. Broader study findings: Insertion counts at VDJ junctions were lower in type 1 diabetes patients, who also showed more deletions there. The naive, central memory and Treg TCRB repertoires showed an apparent similarity that was greater among patients than among healthy donors. People with Type 1 diabetes carried modestly yet significantly shorter TCRB CDR3s in all four CD4+ subsets.

The receptor comes from a man aged 30 to 45 with type 1 diabetes. The sequenced material came from central memory CD4+ T cells from blood. The chain has TRBV10-3 and TRBJ2-3; 8 bases align to TRBD2. CDR3 DNA: TGTGCCAGCCAGCGGGGGCCCACAGATACGCAGTATTTT. Translated, it gives CASQRGPTDTQYF.